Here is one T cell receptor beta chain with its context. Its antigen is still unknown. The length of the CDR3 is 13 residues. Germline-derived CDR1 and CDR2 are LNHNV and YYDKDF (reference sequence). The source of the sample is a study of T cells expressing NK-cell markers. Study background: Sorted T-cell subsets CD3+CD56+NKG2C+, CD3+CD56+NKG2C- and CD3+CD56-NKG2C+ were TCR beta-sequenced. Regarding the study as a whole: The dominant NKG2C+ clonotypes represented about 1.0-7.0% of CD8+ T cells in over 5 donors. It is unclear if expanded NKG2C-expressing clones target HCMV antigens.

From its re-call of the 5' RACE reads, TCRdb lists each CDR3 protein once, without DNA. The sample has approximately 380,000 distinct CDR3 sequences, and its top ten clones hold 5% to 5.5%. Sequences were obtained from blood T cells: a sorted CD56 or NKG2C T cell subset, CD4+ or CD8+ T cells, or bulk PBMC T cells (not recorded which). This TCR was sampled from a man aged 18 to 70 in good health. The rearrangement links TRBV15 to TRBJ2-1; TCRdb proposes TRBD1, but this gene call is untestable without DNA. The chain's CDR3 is CATSYAGGNEQFF.